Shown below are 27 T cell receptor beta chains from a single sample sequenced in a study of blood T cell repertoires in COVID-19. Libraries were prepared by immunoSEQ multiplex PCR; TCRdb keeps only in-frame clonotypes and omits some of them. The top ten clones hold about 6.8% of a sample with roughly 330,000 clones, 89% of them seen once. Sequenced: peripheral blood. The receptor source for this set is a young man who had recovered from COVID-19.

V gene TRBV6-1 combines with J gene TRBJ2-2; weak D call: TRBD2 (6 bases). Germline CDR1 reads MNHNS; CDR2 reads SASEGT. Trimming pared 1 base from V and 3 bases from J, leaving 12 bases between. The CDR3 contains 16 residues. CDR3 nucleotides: TGTGCCAGCAGTGAAGATGTAGCGGCCTACACCGGGGAGCTGTTTTTT. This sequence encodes CASSEDVAAYTGELFF.

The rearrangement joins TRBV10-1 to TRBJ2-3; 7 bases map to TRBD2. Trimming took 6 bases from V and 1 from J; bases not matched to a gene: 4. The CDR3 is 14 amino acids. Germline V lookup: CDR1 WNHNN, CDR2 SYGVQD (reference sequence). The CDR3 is CASSLRGGTDTQYF. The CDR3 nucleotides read TGCGCCAGCAGCCTCCGGGGGGGCACAGATACGCAGTATTTT.

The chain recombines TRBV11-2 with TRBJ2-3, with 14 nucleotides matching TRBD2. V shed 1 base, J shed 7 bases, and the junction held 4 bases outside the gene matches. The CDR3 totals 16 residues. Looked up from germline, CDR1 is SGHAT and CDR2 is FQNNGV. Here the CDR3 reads CASSLGGTSGSHTQYF. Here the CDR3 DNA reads TGTGCCAGCAGCTTAGGGGGGACTAGCGGGAGTCATACGCAGTATTTT.

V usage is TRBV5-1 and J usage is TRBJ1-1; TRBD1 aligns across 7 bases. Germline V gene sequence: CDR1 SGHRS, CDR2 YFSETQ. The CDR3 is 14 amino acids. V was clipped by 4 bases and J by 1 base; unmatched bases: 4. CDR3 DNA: TGCGCCAGCAGCCGACAGGGCGAGAACACTGAAGCTTTCTTT. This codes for CASSRQGENTEAFF.

The CDR3 nucleotides are TGCAGCGTGCGGACTCCCGAGAGCTCCTACGAGCAGTACTTC. As protein: CSVRTPESSYEQYF. The chain carries TRBV29-1 and TRBJ2-7; the D gene is possibly TRBD2 (5 bases). Germline CDR1 reads SQVTM; CDR2 reads ANQGSEA. The CDR3 is 14 amino acids. The V gene lost 6 bases and the J gene lost 0 bases, with 15 bases spanning the gap.

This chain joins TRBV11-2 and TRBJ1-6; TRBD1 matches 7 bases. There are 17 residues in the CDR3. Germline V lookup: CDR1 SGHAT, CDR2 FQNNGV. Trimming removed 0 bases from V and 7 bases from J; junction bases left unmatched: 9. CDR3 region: CASSLDGEQGWNSPLHF. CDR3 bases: TGTGCCAGCAGCTTAGATGGGGAACAGGGGTGGAATTCACCCCTCCACTTT.

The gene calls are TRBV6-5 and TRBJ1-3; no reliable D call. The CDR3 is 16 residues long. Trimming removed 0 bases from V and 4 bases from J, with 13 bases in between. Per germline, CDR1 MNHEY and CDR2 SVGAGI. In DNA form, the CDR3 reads TGTGCCAGCAGTTACTCGACAAGTCTCGGCGGAAACACCATATATTTT. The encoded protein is CASSYSTSLGGNTIYF.

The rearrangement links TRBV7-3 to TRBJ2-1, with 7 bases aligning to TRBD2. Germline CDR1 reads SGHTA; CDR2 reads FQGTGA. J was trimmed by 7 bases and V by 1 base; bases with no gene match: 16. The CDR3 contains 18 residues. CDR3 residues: CASSLSKSKAGRGNEQFF. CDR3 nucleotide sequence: TGTGCCAGCAGCTTAAGTAAGTCTAAAGCGGGACGAGGGAATGAGCAGTTCTTC.

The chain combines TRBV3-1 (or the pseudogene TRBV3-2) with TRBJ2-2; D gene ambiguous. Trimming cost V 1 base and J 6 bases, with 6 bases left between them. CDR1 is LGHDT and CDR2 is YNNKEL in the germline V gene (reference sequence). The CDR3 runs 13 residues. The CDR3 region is CASSQGLAGELFF. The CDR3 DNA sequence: TGTGCCAGCAGCCAAGGATTAGCCGGGGAGCTGTTTTTT.

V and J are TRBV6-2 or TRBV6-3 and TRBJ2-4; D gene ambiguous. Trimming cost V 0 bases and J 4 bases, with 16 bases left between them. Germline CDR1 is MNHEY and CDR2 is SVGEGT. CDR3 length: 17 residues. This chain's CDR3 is CASSYSYGAEEKNIQYF. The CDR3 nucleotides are TGTGCCAGCAGTTACTCCTACGGCGCGGAAGAAAAAAACATTCAGTACTTC.

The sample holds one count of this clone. CDR3 nucleotides: TGTGCCAGCAGCGTGGGGACTAGCGGGGGGTTTACAGATACGCAGTATTTT. This codes for CASSVGTSGGFTDTQYF. The chain links TRBV9 to TRBJ2-3, with 15 bases lining up with TRBD2. The junction had 4 bases not matched to a gene; V was cut back by 2 bases and J by 3 bases. This CDR3 contains 17 residues. Germline lookup yields CDR1 SGDLS and CDR2 YYNGEE.

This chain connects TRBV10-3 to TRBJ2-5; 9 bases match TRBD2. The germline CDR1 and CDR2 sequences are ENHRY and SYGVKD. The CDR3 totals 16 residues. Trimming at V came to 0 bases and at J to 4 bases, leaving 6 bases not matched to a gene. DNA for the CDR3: TGTGCCATCAGTGAGTCCGGCGGGAGGGCCGCAGAGACCCAGTACTTC. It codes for CAISESGGRAAETQYF.

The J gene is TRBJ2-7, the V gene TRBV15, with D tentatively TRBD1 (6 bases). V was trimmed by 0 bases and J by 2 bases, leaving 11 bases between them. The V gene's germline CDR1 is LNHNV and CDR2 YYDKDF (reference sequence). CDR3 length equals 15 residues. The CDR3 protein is CATSRDSTGTYEQYF. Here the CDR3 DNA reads TGTGCCACCAGCAGAGATTCGACAGGCACCTACGAGCAGTACTTC.

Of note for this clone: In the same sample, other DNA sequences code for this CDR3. The CDR3 DNA reads as TGTGCCAGCAGTGAGGCGGCAGGAGGTTCCTACGAGCAGTACTTC. This sequence encodes CASSEAAGGSYEQYF. This rearrangement joins TRBV2 to TRBJ2-7; D is possibly TRBD2 (5 bases). This CDR3 has 15 amino acids. Germline CDR1 is SNHLY and CDR2 is FYNNEI. Trimming took 3 bases from V and 1 from J, leaving 13 bases between them.

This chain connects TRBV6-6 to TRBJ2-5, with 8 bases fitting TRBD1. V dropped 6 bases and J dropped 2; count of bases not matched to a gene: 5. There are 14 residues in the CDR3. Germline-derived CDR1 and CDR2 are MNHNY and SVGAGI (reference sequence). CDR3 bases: TGTGCCAGCAGGGTACAGGGGGGACAAGAGACCCAGTACTTC. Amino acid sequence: CASRVQGGQETQYF.

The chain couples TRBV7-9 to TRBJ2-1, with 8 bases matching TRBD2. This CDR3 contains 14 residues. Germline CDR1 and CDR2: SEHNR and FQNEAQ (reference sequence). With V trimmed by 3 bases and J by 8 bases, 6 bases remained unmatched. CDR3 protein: CASSFLAGPHEQFF. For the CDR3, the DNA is TGTGCCAGCAGCTTCCTAGCGGGCCCCCATGAGCAGTTCTTC.

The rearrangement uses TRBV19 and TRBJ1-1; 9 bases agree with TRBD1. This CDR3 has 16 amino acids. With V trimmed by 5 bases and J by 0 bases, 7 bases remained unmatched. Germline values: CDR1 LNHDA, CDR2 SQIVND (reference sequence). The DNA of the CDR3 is TGTGCCAGTAGTGGGGACAGGGCGAATATGAACACTGAAGCTTTCTTT. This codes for CASSGDRANMNTEAFF.

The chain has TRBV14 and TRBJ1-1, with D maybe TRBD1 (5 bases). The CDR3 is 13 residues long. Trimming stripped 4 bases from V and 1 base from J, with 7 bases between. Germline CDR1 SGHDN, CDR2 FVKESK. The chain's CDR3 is CASSPQENTEAFF. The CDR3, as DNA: TGTGCCAGCAGCCCACAGGAGAACACTGAAGCTTTCTTT.

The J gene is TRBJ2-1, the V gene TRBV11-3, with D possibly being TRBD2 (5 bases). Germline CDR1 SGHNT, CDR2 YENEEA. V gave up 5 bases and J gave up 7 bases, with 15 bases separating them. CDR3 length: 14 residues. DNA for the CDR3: TGTGCCAGCAGCCAGAAGGGCTGGGAGAATGAGCAGTTCTTC. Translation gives CASSQKGWENEQFF.

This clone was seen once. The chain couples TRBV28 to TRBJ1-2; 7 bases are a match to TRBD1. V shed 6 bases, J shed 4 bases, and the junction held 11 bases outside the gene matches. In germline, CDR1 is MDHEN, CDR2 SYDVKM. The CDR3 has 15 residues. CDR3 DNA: TGTGCCAGCAGCCCTAGGGACAGATTCCTCTATGGCTACACCTTC. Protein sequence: CASSPRDRFLYGYTF.

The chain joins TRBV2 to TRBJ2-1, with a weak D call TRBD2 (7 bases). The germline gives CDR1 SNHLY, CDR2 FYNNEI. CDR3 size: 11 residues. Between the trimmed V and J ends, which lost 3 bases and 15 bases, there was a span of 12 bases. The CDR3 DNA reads TGTGCCAGCAGTGACGGACTAGGGGGGTTCTTC. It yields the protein CASSDGLGGFF.

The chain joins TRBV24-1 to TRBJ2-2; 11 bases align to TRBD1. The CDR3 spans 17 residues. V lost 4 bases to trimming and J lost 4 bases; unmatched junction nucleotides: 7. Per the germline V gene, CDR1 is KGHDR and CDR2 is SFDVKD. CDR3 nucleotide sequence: TGTGCCACCAGTGACCGCGGACAGGGGGCAGGCACCGGGGAGCTGTTTTTT. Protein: CATSDRGQGAGTGELFF.

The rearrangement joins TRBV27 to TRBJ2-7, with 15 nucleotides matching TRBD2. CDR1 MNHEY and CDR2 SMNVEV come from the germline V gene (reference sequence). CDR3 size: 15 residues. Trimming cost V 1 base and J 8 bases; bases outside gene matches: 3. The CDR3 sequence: CASSLLGLAGGKQYF. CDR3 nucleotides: TGTGCCAGCAGTTTATTGGGACTAGCGGGAGGAAAGCAGTACTTC.

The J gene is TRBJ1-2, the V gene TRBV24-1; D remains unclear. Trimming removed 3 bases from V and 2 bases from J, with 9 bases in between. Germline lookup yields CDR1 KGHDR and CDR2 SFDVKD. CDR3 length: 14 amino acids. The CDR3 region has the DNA TGTGCCACCAGTGATGCCGGGAGCAACTATGGCTACACCTTC. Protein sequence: CATSDAGSNYGYTF.

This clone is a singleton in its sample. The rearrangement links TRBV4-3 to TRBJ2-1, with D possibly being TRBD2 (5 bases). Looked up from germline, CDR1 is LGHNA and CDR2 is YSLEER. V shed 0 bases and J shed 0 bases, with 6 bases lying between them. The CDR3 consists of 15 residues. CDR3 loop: CASSQDTSSYNEQFF. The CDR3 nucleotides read TGCGCCAGCAGCCAAGATACTAGCTCCTACAATGAGCAGTTCTTC.

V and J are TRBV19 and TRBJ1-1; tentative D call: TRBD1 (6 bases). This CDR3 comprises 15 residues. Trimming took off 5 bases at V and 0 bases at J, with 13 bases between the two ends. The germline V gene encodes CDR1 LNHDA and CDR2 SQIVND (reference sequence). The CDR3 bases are TGTGCCAGTAGTCTCCTCGGGGGGCTGAACACTGAAGCTTTCTTT. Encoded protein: CASSLLGGLNTEAFF.

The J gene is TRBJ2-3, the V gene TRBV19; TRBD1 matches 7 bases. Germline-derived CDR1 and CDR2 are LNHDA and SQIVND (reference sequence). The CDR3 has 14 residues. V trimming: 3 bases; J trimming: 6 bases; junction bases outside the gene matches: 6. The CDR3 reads CASSIGQGVDTQYF. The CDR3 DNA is TGTGCCAGTAGTATCGGGCAGGGGGTTGATACGCAGTATTTT.